This T cell receptor beta chain was identified in a study of regulatory T cells in long-lasting Graves disease (dated by TCRdb to about 2021). Study-level background: To count as having persistent Graves' disease, a patient had to have received antithyroid drug treatment for over 5 years with TSH receptor autoantibodies remaining persistently positive. This study used TCR sequencing and RNA sequencing of peripheral blood to compare persistent Graves' disease patients against newly diagnosed Graves' disease patients. The study was conducted in China and was registered as a clinical trial. A total of about 35 samples underwent TCR sequencing: about 13 from persistent and about 20 from newly diagnosed Graves' disease patients. Persistent Graves' disease patients in the clinical cohort had taken antithyroid drugs for 9 to 11 years on average.

Findings and caveats that apply to the study as a whole: Persistent Graves' disease patients showed lower TCR Shannon entropy and fewer highly expanded clones than newly diagnosed patients, suggesting clonal expansion. Sequencing and analysis were limited to the TCR beta chain. As a limitation, the authors acknowledged that the small sample size may reduce accuracy. TRBV28, TRBJ1-2 and TRBJ2-5 were preferentially used in persistent disease, while TRBV20-1 and TRBJ2-1 were favored in newly diagnosed disease. Persistent patients shared more public clonotypes among themselves (around 2,700) than newly diagnosed patients did (more than 950). Because the primary lesion, thyroid tissue, could not be accessed, the study looked at peripheral blood alone.

From the cysteine through the phenylalanine, the CDR3 covers 13 amino acids. Solely the CDR3 DNA is kept, with 39 bases framed from the first base. CDR1 and CDR2, looked up from the germline V gene (reference sequence), are GTSNPN and SVGIG. V loses 3 bases of germline sequence and J loses 5 bases, and the interval between the two ends is 10 bases. The library was prepared using multiplex PCR. The data were produced on an Illumina HiSeq 4000. To build TCR beta libraries, CDR3 regions were amplified by Arm-PCR using iRepertoire HTBI primers. PCR products were gel purified before sequencing. The paper's processing steps were these. Gene usage analysis of CDR3 amino acid clonotypes relied on the 55 to 80 TRBV and about 15 TRBJ segments identified across samples. Filtered high-quality paired reads were merged into contigs using COPE and FqMerger. Contigs were aligned with BLAST to IMGT TRBV, TRBD and TRBJ reference genes, and CDR3 was defined per IMGT. Any clonotype with a frequency above 0.1% was counted as a highly expanded clone. Shannon entropy was used to measure repertoire diversity, and the Gini coefficient was used to measure V-J evenness. Clonotypes shared by more than one individual were considered public. The raw public data were reprocessed by TCRdb itself: fastp quality trimming at Q25, MiXCR clonotype calling, in-frame beta chains only. Under each unique CDR3 protein, matching rows form one entry showing the most common genes and DNA. Here the V and J calls rest on TCRdb's processing, not on the authors' analysis. In all, the sample holds 350,000 to 450,000 distinct CDR3 sequences, and approximately 25% of those were seen once. The ten largest clones add up to around 30% of the sample.

This clonotype has only a few counts. There is no known antigen for this receptor. No base-level quality is on record; no much larger clone is a single base apart. The time point label on this specimen signifies: persistent/refractory GD, antithyroid drugs over 5 years with positive TRAb. RNA was extracted from PBMCs in TRIzol for both TCR sequencing and RNA sequencing. Graves' disease was diagnosed according to American Thyroid Association guidelines. Patients were recruited from an endocrinology department in Xi'an, China. Each patient gave about 8.1 milliliters of peripheral blood, collected in an EDTA anticoagulant tube. Ficoll Paque Plus density gradient separation was used to isolate PBMCs, and no further T cell sorting was performed. An Agilent 2100 Bioanalyzer and agarose gel were used to check RNA quality, and a NanoDrop 2000 was used to measure RNA concentration.

This clonotype was obtained from a woman aged 35 to 49 with Graves disease. Donor details come from another sample of the same person, matched by shared clones. The specimen was peripheral blood mononuclear cells (PBMCs), collected when the disease was refractory, from a patient treated with antithyroid drugs. This chain joins TRBV30 to TRBJ2-2; the D region possibly corresponds to TRBD2 (6 bases align). The DNA sequence is TGTGCCTGGAGGTTTAGCGGTACCGGGGAGCTGTTTTTT. Its protein product is CAWRFSGTGELFF.